This T cell receptor (beta chain) was captured in a study of T cells expressing NK-cell markers. Study summary: Repertoires of TCR beta were obtained from T cells sorted as CD3+CD56+NKG2C+, CD3+CD56+NKG2C- and CD3+CD56-NKG2C+. The authors sequenced eight donors, of whom seven were HCMV-seropositive and one was seronegative.

Turning to this clonotype: Its antigen is not known.

What made the TCR beta cDNA was 5'RACE template switching with UMIs. TCRdb reprocessed the 5' RACE reads; each CDR3 protein has one entry and no DNA is given. In total, the table holds about 170,000 distinct CDR3 sequences. The CDR3 has 15 residues. The study, taken as a whole, reports: In a handful of donors, dominant NKG2C+ clonotypes were roughly 1.0-8% of CD8+ T cells.

The sequenced sample consisted of blood T cells: a sorted CD56 or NKG2C T cell subset, CD4+ or CD8+ T cells, or bulk PBMC T cells (not recorded which). The clonotype was recovered from a man aged 18 to 69 in good health. The V call is TRBV12-3 or TRBV12-4, the J call TRBJ2-2; the TCRdb call, TRBD2, lacks DNA for checking. CDR3 sequence reads: CASLGVSGVTGELFF.